Listed below are T cell receptor beta chains from one sample, sequenced in a study of T cells in Graves' hyperthyroidism and ophthalmopathy. TCRdb ran MiXCR on the multiplex PCR reads and lists one entry per CDR3 protein. In the table there are 600,000 to 650,000 distinct CDR3 sequences, less than 25% of which are singletons. The sequencing sample was made of blood. The source is a young man with Graves' ophthalmopathy. Both conserved end residues are part of each CDR3. Fields, in order: D gene, J gene, clone size, V gene, CDR3 DNA, CDR3 protein. The D gene is left open where the match is weak. Clone size is given for some rows only: seen once, a few or many times, or a class if the clone is expanded.

>-|TRBJ1-3|many|TRBV11-2
TGTGCCAGCAGCGCCGGCTCTATACCGGCCCTATATTTT
CASSAGSIPALYF
>TRBD1|TRBJ2-7|-|TRBV6-1
TGTGCCAGCAGCCCCCGGGACAGGGACGAGCAGTACTTC
CASSPRDRDEQYF
>-|TRBJ2-5|few|TRBV7-9
TGTGCCAGCAGCTTCCGGGTGGGAGAGACCCAGTACTTC
CASSFRVGETQYF
>TRBD1|TRBJ1-1|-|TRBV3-1
TGTGCCAGCAGTCGTCAGACAGGGGTGAACACTGAAGCTTTCTTT
CASSRQTGVNTEAFF
>-|TRBJ2-4|many|TRBV11-2
TGTGCCAGCAGCTTACCCACGGGGGTAGCCAAAAACATTCAGTACTTC
CASSLPTGVAKNIQYF
>-|TRBJ2-1|-|TRBV2
TGTGCCAGCCAGGGGAGGATTTACAATGAGCAGTTCTTC
CASQGRIYNEQFF
>-|TRBJ1-4|many|TRBV3-1
TGTGCCAGCAGCCCCATCAAACAGGGAGGAAATGAAAAACTGTTTTTT
CASSPIKQGGNEKLFF
>-|TRBJ1-3|once|TRBV6-2/TRBV6-3
TGTGCCAGCAGTCCCTGGACAGCTGGAAACACCATATATTTT
CASSPWTAGNTIYF
>-|TRBJ2-1|-|TRBV11-2
TGTGCCAGCAGCTTAGAGCCCGGGACCGGAGAGCAGTTCTTC
CASSLEPGTGEQFF
>TRBD1|TRBJ2-5|-|TRBV9
TGTGCCAGCAGCGTAGAGACAGGGCAAGAGACCCAGTACTTC
CASSVETGQETQYF
>-|TRBJ2-7|-|TRBV6-1
TGTGCCAGCCGTTCACTAGCTGCGTACGAGCAGTACTTC
CASRSLAAYEQYF
>-|TRBJ1-1|few|TRBV20-1
TGCAGTGCTAGACCCCAGATGGAGAGCACTGAAGCTTTCTTT
CSARPQMESTEAFF
>TRBD2|TRBJ2-1|-|TRBV2
TGTGCGAGCGGGAGGATTGACAATGAGCAGTTCTTC
CASGRIDNEQFF
>-|TRBJ2-1|many|TRBV11-2
TGTGCCAGCAGCTTAGCTGGGCGGGGTTGGGGCAATGAGCAGTTCTTC
CASSLAGRGWGNEQFF
>TRBD2|TRBJ2-5|-|TRBV6-1
TGTGCCAGCAGTGGCCGACTAGCGGGAAGGGTTGGAGAGACCCAGTACTTC
CASSGRLAGRVGETQYF
>-|TRBJ1-1|-|TRBV7-9
TGTGCCCGACTGCGGACCCAGCCTGATGAAGCTTTCTTT
CARLRTQPDEAFF
>TRBD2|TRBJ2-1|-|TRBV27
TGTGCCAGCAGTTCCCGGACTAGCGGGACCTTCTTC
CASSSRTSGTFF
>-|TRBJ1-1|many|TRBV5-1
TGCGCCAGCAGCTTGGGAACAGGGAGGAACACTGAAGCTTTCTTT
CASSLGTGRNTEAFF
>-|TRBJ2-2|-|TRBV5-4
TGTGCCAGCAGCCGAAATGACCGGACCGGGGAGCTGTTTTTT
CASSRNDRTGELFF
>TRBD1|TRBJ2-1|few|TRBV13
TGTGCCAGCAGCTTAGAGGGGGCTAACACTATCTCCTACAATGAGCAGTTCTTC
CASSLEGANTISYNEQFF
>-|TRBJ1-5|-|TRBV28
TGTGCCAGCAGGCGAGGACAGAGGGGTAATCAGCCCCAGCATTTT
CASRRGQRGNQPQHF
>-|TRBJ2-7|-|TRBV15
TGTGCCACCAGCAGTCTAGCGCAATCCTACGAGCAGTACTTC
CATSSLAQSYEQYF
>TRBD1|TRBJ1-6|many|TRBV12-3/TRBV12-4
TGTGCCAGCAGTCCAGGACAGGGGGCAGGTTCACCCCTCCACTTT
CASSPGQGAGSPLHF
>TRBD1|TRBJ2-7|-|TRBV12-3/TRBV12-4
TGTGCCAGCAGCCCATACACAGGGGGCGAGCAGTACTTC
CASSPYTGGEQYF
>TRBD2|TRBJ2-1|-|TRBV18
TGTGCCAGCTCATCCGGGACTAGCGGGAGGGTCTCCTACAATGAGCAGTTCTTC
CASSSGTSGRVSYNEQFF
>-|TRBJ1-1|few|TRBV30
TGTGCCTGGAAGGGGTTTCACGGGGGCACTGAAGCTTTCTTT
CAWKGFHGGTEAFF
>-|TRBJ1-5|many|TRBV20-1
TGCAGTGCTGGAAGGGGCAGGGGTAGCAATCAGCCCCAGCATTTT
CSAGRGRGSNQPQHF
>TRBD1|TRBJ1-1|-|TRBV9
TGTGCCAGCAGCGTAACCTGGACAGGGGGGCCGAACACTGAAGCTTTCTTT
CASSVTWTGGPNTEAFF
>TRBD2|TRBJ2-2|-|TRBV15
TGTGCCACCAGCAGGGACGGACTAGCGGGAGTCCCAGGCGACACCGGGGAGCTGTTTTTT
CATSRDGLAGVPGDTGELFF
>TRBD2|TRBJ2-7|few|TRBV3-1
TGTGCCAGCAGTCCCCGGAGTAGCGGGAGAGACGAGCAGTACTTC
CASSPRSSGRDEQYF
>-|TRBJ1-1|many|TRBV30
TGTGCCTGGAGTCGACCCCGTCAGCCGAACACTGAAGCTTTCTTT
CAWSRPRQPNTEAFF
>TRBD2|TRBJ2-7|few|TRBV9
TGTGCCAGCAGACCGGGACTAGCGGCCCCCTACGAGCAGTACTTC
CASRPGLAAPYEQYF
>-|TRBJ1-1|-|TRBV6-1
TGTGCCAGCAGTTCAAGCTACGAAGCTTTCTTT
CASSSSYEAFF
>-|TRBJ1-2|few|TRBV2
TGTGCCAGCACCCGGACTCTCTATGGCTACACCTTC
CASTRTLYGYTF
>TRBD2|TRBJ2-1|-|TRBV10-3
TGTGCCATCAGTGCCCTAGCGGAAAACAATGAGCAGTTCTTC
CAISALAENNEQFF
>TRBD2|TRBJ2-5|-|TRBV12-3/TRBV12-4
TGTGCCAGCAGGGCGACTAGCGGGAGATTAGGAGAGACCCAGTACTTC
CASRATSGRLGETQYF
>TRBD1|TRBJ1-2|few|TRBV29-1
TGCAGCGTTCTCGGACAGGGTTACTATGGCTACACCTTC
CSVLGQGYYGYTF
>TRBD1|TRBJ2-1|-|TRBV4-2
TGTGCCAGTAGACCTACAGGGGGCTCTCAAGAGGAGCAGTTCTTC
CASRPTGGSQEEQFF
>-|TRBJ1-6|-|TRBV4-2
TGTGCCAGCAGCCAAGATGATAATTCACCCCTCCACTTT
CASSQDDNSPLHF
>-|TRBJ2-4|-|TRBV12-3/TRBV12-4
TGTGCCAGCAGGCTAGGGCTAGCCAAAAACATTCAGTACTTC
CASRLGLAKNIQYF
>TRBD1|TRBJ1-2|many|TRBV11-2
TGTGCCAGCAGCTTAGTTCTCCGGGACAGGGGCCGCTATGGCTACACCTTC
CASSLVLRDRGRYGYTF
>TRBD1|TRBJ2-1|many|TRBV2
TGTGCCAGCACCGACGGAGGACAGGGGGGCAATGAGCAGTTCTTC
CASTDGGQGGNEQFF
>TRBD1|TRBJ1-5|many|TRBV20-1
TGCAGTGCTCCTGGACAGGGGATCGCTCAGCCCCAGCATTTT
CSAPGQGIAQPQHF
>TRBD1|TRBJ1-5|-|TRBV19
TGTGCCAGTGCCTGGGACAGGAAAAGCAATCAGCCCCAGCATTTT
CASAWDRKSNQPQHF
>-|TRBJ1-1|few|TRBV19
TGTGCCAGTAGTATTACCAGCAACACTGAAGCTTTCTTT
CASSITSNTEAFF